This record looks at one T cell receptor (beta chain) sequence and its context. Its target is unknown. The V gene lost 8 bases and the J gene lost 5 bases, with 10 bases spanning the gap. Per the germline V gene, CDR1 is SGHTS and CDR2 is YDEGEE. The CDR3 totals 12 residues. TCR beta cDNA libraries had unique molecular identifiers. Yield was roughly 0.5 million cDNA molecules from around 0.96 to 9.9 million T cells. TCRdb reanalysed the PCR reads using MiXCR and keeps one entry per CDR3 protein. This sample has hundreds of thousands of distinct CDR3 sequences, with approximately 60% found just once. These data belong to a study of post-analysis software for immune sequencing data. General study points: Included in a set of about 5 TRBV segments more frequent in patients than controls were TRBV5-6, TRBV5-1 and TRBV20-1.

The sample was blood. The chain has TRBV5-8 and TRBJ2-2, with D perhaps given as TRBD1 or TRBD2 (6 bases each). The TCR comes from a girl aged 2 to 10 with multiple sclerosis. The CDR3 DNA reads as TGTGCCAGTCAGGGGAGGACCGGGGAGCTGTTTTTT. It yields the protein CASQGRTGELFF.